This TCR beta chain emerged from a study of shared clonotypes between healthy human individuals. Clones were read by immunoSEQ multiplex PCR, and TCRdb kept only the in-frame ones, dropping some. The sample shows some 2 million clones, 95% of them seen only once. The CDR3 length is 14 residues. Germline values: CDR1 ENHRY, CDR2 SYGVKD. V was trimmed by 6 bases and J by 3 bases, leaving 15 bases between them. The TCR sequence derives from a man between 18 and 35 years old in good health. The genes are TRBV10-3 and TRBJ2-7; possibly TRBD1 or TRBD2 for D (5 bases each). The sequenced material came from naive CD4+ T cells sorted from blood. Subset indicated: CD45RA+ positively selected. The CDR3 reads CAISNWDGHYEQYF. Here the CDR3 DNA reads TGTGCCATCAGCAACTGGGACGGACACTACGAGCAGTACTTC.